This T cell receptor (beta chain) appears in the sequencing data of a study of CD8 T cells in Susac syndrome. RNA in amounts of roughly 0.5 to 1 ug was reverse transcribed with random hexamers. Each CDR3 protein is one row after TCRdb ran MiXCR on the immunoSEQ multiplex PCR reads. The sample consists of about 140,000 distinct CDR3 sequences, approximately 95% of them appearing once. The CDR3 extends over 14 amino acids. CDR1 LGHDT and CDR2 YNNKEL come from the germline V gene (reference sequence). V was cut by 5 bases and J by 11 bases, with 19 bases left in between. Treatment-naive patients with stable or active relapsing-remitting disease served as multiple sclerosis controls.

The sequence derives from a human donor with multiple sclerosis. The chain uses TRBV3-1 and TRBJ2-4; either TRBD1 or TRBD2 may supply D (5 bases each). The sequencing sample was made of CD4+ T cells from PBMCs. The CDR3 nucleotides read TGTGCCAGCAGCTTCCGTATGGGGGTGCAGGTTCAGTACTTC. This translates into CASSFRMGVQVQYF. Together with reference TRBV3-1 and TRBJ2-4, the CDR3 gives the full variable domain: DTAVSQTPKYLVTQMGNDKSIKCEQNLGHDTMYWYKQDSKKFLKIMFSYNNKELIINETVPNRFSPKSPDKAHLNLHINSLELGDSAVYFCASSFRMGVQVQYFGAGTRLSVL.